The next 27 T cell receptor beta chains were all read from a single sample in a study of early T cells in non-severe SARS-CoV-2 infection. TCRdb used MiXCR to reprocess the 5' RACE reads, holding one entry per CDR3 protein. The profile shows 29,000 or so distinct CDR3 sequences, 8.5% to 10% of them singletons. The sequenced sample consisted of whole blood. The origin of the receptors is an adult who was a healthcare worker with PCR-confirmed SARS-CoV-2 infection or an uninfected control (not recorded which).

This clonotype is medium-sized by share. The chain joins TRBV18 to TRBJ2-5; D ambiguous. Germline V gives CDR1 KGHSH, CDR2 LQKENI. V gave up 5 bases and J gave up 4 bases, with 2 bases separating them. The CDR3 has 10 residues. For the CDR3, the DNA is TGTGCCAGCTCAGCAGAGACCCAGTACTTC. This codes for CASSAETQYF.

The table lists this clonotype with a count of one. Here the CDR3 reads CASSSGQLHNVLTF. CDR3 in DNA: TGTGCCAGCAGCTCCGGACAGCTCCACAACGTCCTGACTTTC. The chain carries TRBV11-2 and TRBJ2-6, with D possibly TRBD1 on 6 matching bases. The CDR3 spans 14 residues. V lost 4 bases and J 9 bases, leaving 13 bases between the germline ends. Germline lookup yields CDR1 SGHAT and CDR2 FQNNGV.

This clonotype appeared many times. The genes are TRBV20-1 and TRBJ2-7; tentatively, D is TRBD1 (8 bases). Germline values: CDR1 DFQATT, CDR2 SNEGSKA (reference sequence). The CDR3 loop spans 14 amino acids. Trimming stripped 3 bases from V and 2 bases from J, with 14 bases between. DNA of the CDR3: TGCAGTGCTAGCACAGGGGGGGGCCCCTACGAGCAGTACTTC. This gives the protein CSASTGGGPYEQYF.

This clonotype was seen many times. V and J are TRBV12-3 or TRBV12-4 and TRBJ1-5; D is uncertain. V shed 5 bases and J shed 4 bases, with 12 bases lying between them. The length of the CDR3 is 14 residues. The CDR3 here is CASSPGNRNQPQHF. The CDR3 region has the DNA TGTGCCAGCAGTCCCGGTAATAGGAATCAGCCCCAGCATTTT.

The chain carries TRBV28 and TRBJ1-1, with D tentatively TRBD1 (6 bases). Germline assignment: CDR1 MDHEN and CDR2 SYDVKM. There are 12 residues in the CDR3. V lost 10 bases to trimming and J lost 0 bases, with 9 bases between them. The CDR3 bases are TGTGCCATCTGGGGGCTGAACACTGAAGCTTTCTTT. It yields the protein CAIWGLNTEAFF.

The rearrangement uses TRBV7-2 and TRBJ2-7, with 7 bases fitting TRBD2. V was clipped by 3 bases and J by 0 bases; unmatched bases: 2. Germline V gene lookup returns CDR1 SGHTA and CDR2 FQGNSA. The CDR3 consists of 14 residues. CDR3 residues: CASSFRTSSYEQYF. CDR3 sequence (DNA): TGTGCCAGCAGCTTCAGGACTAGCTCCTACGAGCAGTACTTC.

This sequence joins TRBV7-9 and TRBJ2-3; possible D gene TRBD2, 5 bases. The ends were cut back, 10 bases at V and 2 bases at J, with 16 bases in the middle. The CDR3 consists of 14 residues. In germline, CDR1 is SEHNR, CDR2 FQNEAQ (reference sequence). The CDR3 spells CATERGRHTDTQYF. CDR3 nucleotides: TGTGCCACAGAGCGAGGGAGACACACAGATACGCAGTATTTT. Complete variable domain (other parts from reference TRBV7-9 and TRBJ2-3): DTGVSQNPRHKITKRGQNVTFRCDPISEHNRLYWYRQTLGQGPEFLTYFQNEAQLEKSRLLSDRFSAERPKGSFSTLEIQRTEQGDSAMYLCATERGRHTDTQYFGPGTRLTVL.

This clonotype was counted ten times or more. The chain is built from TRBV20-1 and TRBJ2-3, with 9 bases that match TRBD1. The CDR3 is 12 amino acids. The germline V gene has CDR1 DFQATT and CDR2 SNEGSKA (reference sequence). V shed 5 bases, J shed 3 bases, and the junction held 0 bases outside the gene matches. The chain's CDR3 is CSAGQGTDTQYF. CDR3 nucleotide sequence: TGCAGTGCTGGACAGGGGACAGATACGCAGTATTTT.

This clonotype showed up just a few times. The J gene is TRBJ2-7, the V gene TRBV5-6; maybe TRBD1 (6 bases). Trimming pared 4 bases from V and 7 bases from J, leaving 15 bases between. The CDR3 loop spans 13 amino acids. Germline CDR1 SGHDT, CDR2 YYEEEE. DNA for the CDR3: TGTGCCAGCAGCCTGACAGGTGGCTGGGAGCAGTACTTC. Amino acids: CASSLTGGWEQYF.

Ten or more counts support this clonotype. DNA for the CDR3: TGTGCCACCAGTGACTGGACAGGGGGCCGTTATACGCAGTATTTT. Protein product: CATSDWTGGRYTQYF. The chain carries TRBV24-1 and TRBJ2-3, with 11 bases identical to TRBD1. The V and J ends lost 4 bases and 7 bases, in that order; junction bases with no gene match: 6. CDR3 size: 15 residues. Germline assignment: CDR1 KGHDR and CDR2 SFDVKD.

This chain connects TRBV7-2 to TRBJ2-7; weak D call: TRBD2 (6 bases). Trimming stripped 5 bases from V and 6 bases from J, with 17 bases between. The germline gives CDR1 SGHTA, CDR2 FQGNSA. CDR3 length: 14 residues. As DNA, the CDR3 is TGTGCCAGCAGCCCTACCCGAGGGACTCCCGAGCAGTACTTC. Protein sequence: CASSPTRGTPEQYF.

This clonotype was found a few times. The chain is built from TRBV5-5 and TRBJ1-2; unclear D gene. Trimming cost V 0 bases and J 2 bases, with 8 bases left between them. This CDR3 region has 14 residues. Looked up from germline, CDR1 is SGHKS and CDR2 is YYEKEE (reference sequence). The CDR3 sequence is CASSLELGNYGYTF. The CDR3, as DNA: TGTGCCAGCAGCTTGGAATTGGGGAACTATGGCTACACCTTC.

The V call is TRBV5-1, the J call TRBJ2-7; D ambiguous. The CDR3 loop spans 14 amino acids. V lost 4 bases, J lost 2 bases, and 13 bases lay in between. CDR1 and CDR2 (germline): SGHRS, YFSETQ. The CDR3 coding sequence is TGCGCCAGCAGCCTCCTGAGCTGGGCCTACGAGCAGTACTTC. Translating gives CASSLLSWAYEQYF.

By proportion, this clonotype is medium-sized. The DNA of the CDR3 is TGTGCCAGCAGTCCTGGGTCCACTTCTAATCAGCCCCAGCATTTT. Encoded protein: CASSPGSTSNQPQHF. The rearrangement joins TRBV27 to TRBJ1-5; D remains ambiguous. Germline V gene lookup returns CDR1 MNHEY and CDR2 SMNVEV (reference sequence). Trimming cost V 5 bases and J 4 bases, with 15 bases left between them. The CDR3 is 15 residues long.

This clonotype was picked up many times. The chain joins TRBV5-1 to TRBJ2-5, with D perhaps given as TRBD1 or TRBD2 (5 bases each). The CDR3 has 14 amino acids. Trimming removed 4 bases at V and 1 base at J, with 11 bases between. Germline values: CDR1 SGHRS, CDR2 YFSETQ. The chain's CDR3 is CASSLTGAQETQYF. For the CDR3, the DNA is TGCGCCAGCAGCCTCACCGGGGCCCAAGAGACCCAGTACTTC.

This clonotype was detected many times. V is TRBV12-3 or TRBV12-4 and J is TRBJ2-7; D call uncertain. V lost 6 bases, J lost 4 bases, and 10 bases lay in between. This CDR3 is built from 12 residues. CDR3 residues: CASREQSYEQYF. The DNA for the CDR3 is TGTGCCAGCAGGGAACAGAGTTACGAGCAGTACTTC.

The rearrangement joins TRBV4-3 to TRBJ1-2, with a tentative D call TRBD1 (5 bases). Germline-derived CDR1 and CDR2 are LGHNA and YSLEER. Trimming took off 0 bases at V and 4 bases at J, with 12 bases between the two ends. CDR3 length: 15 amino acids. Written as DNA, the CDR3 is TGCGCCAGCAGCCAAGAGTTTAGGGGTAGCTATGGCTACACCTTC. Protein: CASSQEFRGSYGYTF.

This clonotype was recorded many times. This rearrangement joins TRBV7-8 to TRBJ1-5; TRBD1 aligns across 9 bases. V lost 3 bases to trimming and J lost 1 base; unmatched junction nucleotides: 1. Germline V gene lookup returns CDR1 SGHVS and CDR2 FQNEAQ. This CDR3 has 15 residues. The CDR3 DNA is TGTGCCAGCAGCTTGACAGGGGGGAGCAATCAGCCCCAGCATTTT. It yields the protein CASSLTGGSNQPQHF.

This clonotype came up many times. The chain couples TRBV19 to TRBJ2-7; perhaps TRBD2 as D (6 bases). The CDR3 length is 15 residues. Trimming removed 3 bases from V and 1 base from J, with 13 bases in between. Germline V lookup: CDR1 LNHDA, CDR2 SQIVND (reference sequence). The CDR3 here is CASSIVAAISYEQYF. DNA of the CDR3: TGTGCCAGTAGTATTGTAGCGGCCATTTCCTACGAGCAGTACTTC.

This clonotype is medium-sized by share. The chain's CDR3 is CASSRLAWETQYF. The CDR3 bases are TGTGCCAGCAGCCGACTAGCTTGGGAGACCCAGTACTTC. The chain uses TRBV6-2 or TRBV6-3 and TRBJ2-5, with TRBD2 matching 7 bases. CDR1 MNHEY and CDR2 SVGEGT come from the germline V gene. The V gene end was trimmed by 6 bases and the J gene end by 5 bases; junction bases not matched to a gene: 6. This CDR3 contains 13 residues.

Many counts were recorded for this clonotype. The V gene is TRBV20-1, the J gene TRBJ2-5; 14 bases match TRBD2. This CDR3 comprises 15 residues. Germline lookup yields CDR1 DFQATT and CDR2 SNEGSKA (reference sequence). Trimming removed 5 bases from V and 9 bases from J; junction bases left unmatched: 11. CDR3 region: CSASGTSGGPSAQYF. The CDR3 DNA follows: TGCAGTGCTTCTGGGACTAGCGGGGGACCCTCCGCCCAGTACTTC.

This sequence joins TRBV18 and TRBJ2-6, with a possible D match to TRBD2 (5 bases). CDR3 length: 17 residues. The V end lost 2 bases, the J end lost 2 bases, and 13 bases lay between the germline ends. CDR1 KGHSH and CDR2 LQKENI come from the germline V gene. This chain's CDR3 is CASSPTLIGAGANVLTF. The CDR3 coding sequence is TGTGCCAGCTCACCAACGCTTATCGGGGCTGGGGCCAACGTCCTGACTTTC.

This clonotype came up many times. The CDR3 loop is CASSFGPLWQGTGELFF. DNA of the CDR3: TGTGCCAGCAGCTTTGGGCCTCTGTGGCAAGGGACCGGGGAGCTGTTTTTT. The V and J genes are TRBV11-1 and TRBJ2-2, with unresolved D. Trimming shortened V by 3 bases and J by 5 bases, and 19 bases separated the two germline ends. The CDR3 is 17 amino acids. CDR1 is SGHAT and CDR2 is FQDESV in the germline V gene (reference sequence). The variable domain in full, with the rest retrieved from reference TRBV11-1 and TRBJ2-2, is EAEVAQSPRYKITEKSQAVAFWCDPISGHATLYWYRQILGQGPELLVQFQDESVVDDSQLPKDRFSAERLKGVDSTLKIQPAELGDSAMYLCASSFGPLWQGTGELFFGEGSRLTVL.

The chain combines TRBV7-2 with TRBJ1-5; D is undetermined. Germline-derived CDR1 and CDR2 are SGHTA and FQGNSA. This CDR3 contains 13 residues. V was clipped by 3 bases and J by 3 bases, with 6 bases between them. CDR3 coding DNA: TGTGCCAGCAGCTTTACAGACAATCAGCCCCAGCATTTT. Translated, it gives CASSFTDNQPQHF.

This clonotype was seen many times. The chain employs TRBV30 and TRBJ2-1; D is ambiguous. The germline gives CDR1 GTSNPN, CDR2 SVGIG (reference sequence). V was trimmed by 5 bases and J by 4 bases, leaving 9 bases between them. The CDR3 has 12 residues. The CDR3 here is CAWEDTYNEQFF. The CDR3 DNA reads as TGTGCCTGGGAGGATACTTACAATGAGCAGTTCTTC.

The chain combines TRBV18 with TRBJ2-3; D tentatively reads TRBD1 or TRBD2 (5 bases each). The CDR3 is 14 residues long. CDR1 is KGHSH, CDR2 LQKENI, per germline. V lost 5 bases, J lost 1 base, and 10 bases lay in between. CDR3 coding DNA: TGTGCCAGCTCAGGGACCTTTGGCACAGATACGCAGTATTTT. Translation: CASSGTFGTDTQYF.

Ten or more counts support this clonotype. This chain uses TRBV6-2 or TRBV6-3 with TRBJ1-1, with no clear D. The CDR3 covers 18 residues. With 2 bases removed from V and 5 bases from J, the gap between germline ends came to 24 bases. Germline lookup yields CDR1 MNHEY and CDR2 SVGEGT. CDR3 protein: CASSYPIPGIPGRTEAFF. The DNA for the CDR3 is TGTGCCAGCAGTTACCCGATTCCCGGGATCCCTGGAAGAACTGAAGCTTTCTTT.